The 32 T cell receptor beta chains listed next were all sequenced from one sample in a study of PD-1 blockade in mismatch repair-deficient tumors. Stated time point: approximately nine-day in vitro stimulation with candidate neoantigen peptide 3. No antigen has been identified for these receptors. The protocol was immunoSEQ multiplex PCR, while the TCRdb copy is restricted to in-frame clones and leaves out a portion. The sample has approximately 9,000 clones; about 90% are singletons. The sequences come from cells cultured in vitro, collected from a patient treated with pembrolizumab. The receptors shown here come from an adult with mismatch repair-deficient cancer.

This chain joins TRBV7-3 and TRBJ2-3; 14 nucleotides agree with TRBD2. CDR3 length equals 16 residues. CDR1 is SGHTA, CDR2 FQGTGA, per germline. V shed 4 bases, J shed 8 bases, and the junction held 8 bases outside the gene matches. This CDR3 reads CASSSETSGRAGTQYF. The DNA of the CDR3 is TGTGCCAGCAGCTCTGAGACTAGCGGGAGGGCGGGTACGCAGTATTTT.

J is TRBJ2-2 and V is TRBV6-6, with 7 bases matching TRBD1. V was pared by 6 bases and J by 6 bases, with 4 bases of the junction left unmatched. The CDR3 contains 13 residues. Germline V gene data show CDR1 as MNHNY and CDR2 as SVGAGI (reference sequence). CDR3 sequence (DNA): TGTGCCAGCAGCCCCACAGGGGCCGGGGAGCTGTTTTTT. It encodes CASSPTGAGELFF.

The chain is built from TRBV5-1 and TRBJ2-1, with 7 bases lining up with TRBD1. Per germline, CDR1 SGHRS and CDR2 YFSETQ. The V segment lost 3 bases and the J segment 7 bases; nucleotides outside the gene matches: 13. CDR3 length equals 16 residues. CDR3 sequence: CASSSNDRATANEQFF. The CDR3 coding sequence is TGCGCCAGCAGCTCAAACGACAGGGCCACCGCGAATGAGCAGTTCTTC.

This rearrangement joins TRBV7-9 to TRBJ2-5, with TRBD2 matching over 12 bases. Germline loops: CDR1 SEHNR, CDR2 FQNEAQ (reference sequence). The CDR3 has 15 residues. Trimming cost V 5 bases and J 5 bases; bases outside gene matches: 6. The CDR3 nucleotides read TGTGCCAGCAGCCTTGGGACTAGCGGGTCGGAGACCCAGTACTTC. This codes for CASSLGTSGSETQYF.

The V gene is TRBV5-1, the J gene TRBJ1-3; 8 nucleotides align to TRBD1. The CDR3 has 15 amino acids. V gave up 2 bases and J gave up 4 bases; unmatched junction bases: 5. Germline-derived CDR1 and CDR2 are SGHRS and YFSETQ. The CDR3 coding sequence is TGCGCCAGCAGCTTTACAGGGGGTGCAGGAAACACCATATATTTT. It specifies CASSFTGGAGNTIYF.

This chain uses TRBV11-2 with TRBJ1-4; possible D gene TRBD1, 6 bases. Trimming shortened V by 1 base and J by 4 bases, and 22 bases separated the two germline ends. CDR1 is SGHAT and CDR2 is FQNNGV in the germline V gene. The CDR3 consists of 19 residues. The CDR3 coding sequence is TGTGCCAGCAGCTTAGGTGGACAGAGATCACTCTTTCGTAATGAAAAACTGTTTTTT. It encodes CASSLGGQRSLFRNEKLFF.

The chain employs TRBV29-1 and TRBJ2-1; tentatively, D is TRBD1 (5 bases). CDR3 length: 15 residues. V gave up 4 bases and J gave up 8 bases, with 21 bases separating them. From germline, CDR1 is SQVTM and CDR2 ANQGSEA. CDR3 protein: CSVGTIRSPNDEQFF. For the CDR3, the DNA is TGCAGCGTTGGGACAATAAGGTCTCCTAACGATGAGCAGTTCTTC.

The J gene is TRBJ2-7, the V gene TRBV5-4, with TRBD1 matching over 10 bases. The CDR3 has 15 residues. The V gene's germline CDR1 is SGHNT and CDR2 YYREEE (reference sequence). The trim removed 4 bases at V and 3 bases at J, leaving 7 bases unmatched. The CDR3 bases are TGTGCCAGCAGCCTGGGACAGGGGAGAATCTACGAGCAGTACTTC. Encoded protein: CASSLGQGRIYEQYF.

The rearrangement joins TRBV27 to TRBJ2-1; weak D call: TRBD2 (6 bases). Germline V lookup: CDR1 MNHEY, CDR2 SMNVEV (reference sequence). The length of the CDR3 is 15 residues. The V end was cut by 5 bases, the J end by 3 bases, with 14 bases between. The CDR3: CASSPTSPFYNEQFF. The DNA for the CDR3 is TGTGCCAGCAGTCCAACTAGCCCTTTCTACAATGAGCAGTTCTTC.

V is TRBV10-3 and J is TRBJ1-2, with D unclear. Trimming took off 0 bases at V and 4 bases at J, with 9 bases between the two ends. In germline, CDR1 is ENHRY, CDR2 SYGVKD. The CDR3 has 14 amino acids. The chain's CDR3 is CAISESVRIYGYTF. The CDR3 DNA reads as TGTGCCATCAGTGAGTCGGTGAGGATCTATGGCTACACCTTC.

V usage is TRBV28 and J usage is TRBJ2-7; TRBD1 agrees at 9 bases. The J segment lost 5 bases and the V segment lost 6 bases, leaving 8 bases of the junction unmatched. Germline V gene sequence: CDR1 MDHEN, CDR2 SYDVKM. The CDR3 loop spans 14 amino acids. Here the CDR3 DNA reads TGTGCCAGCAGCGAGCGACAGGGGGGAAACGAGCAGTACTTC. Its protein product is CASSERQGGNEQYF. The full variable domain, rest sourced from reference TRBV28 and TRBJ2-7, is DVKVTQSSRYLVKRTGEKVFLECVQDMDHENMFWYRQDPGLGLRLIYFSYDVKMKEKGDIPEGYSVSREKKERFSLILESASTNQTSMYLCASSERQGGNEQYFGPGTRLTVT.

The chain couples TRBV19 to TRBJ2-7, with TRBD2 identical over 9 bases. The CDR3 runs to 13 residues. Germline assignment: CDR1 LNHDA and CDR2 SQIVND (reference sequence). V gave up 5 bases and J gave up 5 bases; unmatched junction bases: 4. This CDR3 is CASSHSGSHEQYF. The CDR3 DNA reads TGTGCCAGTAGTCATAGCGGGAGCCACGAGCAGTACTTC.

The chain joins TRBV28 to TRBJ2-2; TRBD1 aligns across 7 bases. The CDR3 has 14 amino acids. The V and J ends lost 5 bases and 4 bases, in that order; junction bases with no gene match: 4. Germline CDR1 MDHEN, CDR2 SYDVKM. DNA for the CDR3: TGTGCCAGCAGTCCCGACAGGGCCACCGGGGAGCTGTTTTTT. Its protein product is CASSPDRATGELFF.

V gene TRBV7-2 combines with J gene TRBJ2-1, with 13 nucleotides matching TRBD2. The CDR3 is 15 residues long. The V gene's germline CDR1 is SGHTA and CDR2 FQGNSA. Trimming at V came to 1 base and at J to 6 bases, leaving 0 bases not matched to a gene. In DNA, the CDR3 is TGTGCCAGCAGCTTAGGACTAGCGGGAGGCAATGAGCAGTTCTTC. Translating it yields CASSLGLAGGNEQFF.

The DNA of the CDR3 is TGCGCCAGCAGCCAAAGGACGGGGTTCGCTGAAGCTTTCTTT. Protein product: CASSQRTGFAEAFF. V gene TRBV4-1 combines with J gene TRBJ1-1; no definite D call. CDR1 is MGHRA, CDR2 YSYEKL, per germline. The CDR3 extends over 14 amino acids. V was trimmed by 2 bases and J by 6 bases, leaving 13 bases between them.

The chain couples TRBV5-1 to TRBJ1-1, with D unresolved. Germline CDR1 and CDR2: SGHRS and YFSETQ. There are 12 residues in the CDR3. With 2 bases removed from V and 4 bases from J, the gap between germline ends came to 6 bases. CDR3 residues: CASSFYGTEAFF. For the CDR3, the DNA is TGCGCCAGCAGCTTTTACGGCACTGAAGCTTTCTTT.

The gene calls are TRBV21-1 and TRBJ2-5; TRBD1 is the table's D call, not checked against the DNA. TRBV21-1 is a pseudogene locus. The length of the CDR3 is 17 residues. CDR3 DNA: TGTGCCAGCAGCAACCTCAAAAAAGGGACAGGTAAGGAGACCCAGTACTTC. Its translation: CASSNLKKGTGKETQYF.

This sequence joins TRBV5-3 and TRBJ2-3; TRBD2 matches at 10 bases. TRBV5-3 is known as an ORF, though its function is uncertain. The CDR3 extends over 16 amino acids. V lost 2 bases and J lost 5; bases outside the gene matches: 8. CDR3 sequence reads: CARSFLSGRAKDTQYF. CDR3 DNA sequence: TGTGCCAGAAGCTTCTTAAGCGGGAGGGCCAAAGATACGCAGTATTTT.

V gene TRBV7-9 combines with J gene TRBJ2-5; D is uncertain. Germline values: CDR1 SEHNR, CDR2 FQNEAQ (reference sequence). The CDR3 is 15 residues long. V was cut by 8 bases and J by 3 bases, with 19 bases left in between. The CDR3 here is CASSIGAYEEETQYF. The CDR3 DNA is TGTGCCAGCTCTATAGGTGCTTATGAGGAAGAGACCCAGTACTTC.

This chain joins TRBV7-3 and TRBJ2-1, with a weak D call TRBD2 (5 bases). The CDR3 extends over 17 amino acids. The V gene's germline CDR1 is SGHTA and CDR2 FQGTGA. V was trimmed by 4 bases and J by 5 bases, leaving 21 bases between them. The CDR3 sequence is CASSSGLSGAANNEQFF. CDR3 in DNA: TGTGCCAGCAGCTCAGGCCTTAGTGGAGCGGCTAACAATGAGCAGTTCTTC.

V and J are TRBV6-5 and TRBJ1-5; the D gene is possibly TRBD1 (6 bases). CDR3 length: 13 amino acids. Germline-derived CDR1 and CDR2 are MNHEY and SVGAGI. Trimming took off 5 bases at V and 6 bases at J, with 11 bases between the two ends. The CDR3 here is CASSTQGGQPQHF. The CDR3, as DNA: TGTGCCAGCAGTACCCAAGGGGGTCAGCCCCAGCATTTT.

CDR3 sequence reads: CASRDRGTYEQYF. CDR3 nucleotides: TGCGCCAGCAGGGACAGGGGGACCTACGAGCAGTACTTC. The rearrangement uses TRBV10-2 and TRBJ2-7; TRBD1 aligns across 10 bases. The CDR3 is 13 amino acids. Germline-derived CDR1 and CDR2 are WSHSY and SAAADI. J was trimmed by 2 bases and V by 6 bases; bases with no gene match: 1.

The chain joins TRBV28 to TRBJ1-4; 7 positions match TRBD1. J gave up 0 bases and V 5 bases, and 3 bases lay outside the gene matches. The CDR3 consists of 15 residues. Germline V CDR1 and CDR2: MDHEN, SYDVKM. CDR3 nucleotide sequence: TGTGCCAGCAGTCAGGGGGGGGCAACTAATGAAAAACTGTTTTTT. This encodes CASSQGGATNEKLFF.

The chain joins TRBV2 to TRBJ2-5, with a weak D call TRBD1 (5 bases). CDR3 length equals 12 residues. V was clipped by 5 bases and J by 5 bases, with 9 bases between them. Per the germline V gene, CDR1 is SNHLY and CDR2 is FYNNEI. The CDR3 here is CASSRGLETQYF. CDR3 in DNA: TGTGCCAGCAGTAGGGGTCTCGAGACCCAGTACTTC.

This chain connects TRBV12-5 to TRBJ1-5; 7 bases map to TRBD1. Per the germline V gene, CDR1 is LGHNT and CDR2 is FRNRAP. V shed 1 base and J 6 bases; nucleotides not matched to a gene: 0. There are 13 residues in the CDR3. The CDR3 protein is CASGLGTGQPQHF. In nucleotides, the CDR3 is TGTGCTAGTGGTTTGGGGACAGGTCAGCCCCAGCATTTT.

V is TRBV11-3 and J is TRBJ1-5, with D unclear. CDR3 length: 12 residues. Trimming stripped 3 bases from V and 4 bases from J, with 4 bases between. CDR1 and CDR2 (germline): SGHNT, YENEEA. CDR3 residues: CASSFSNQPQHF. CDR3 nucleotide sequence: TGTGCCAGCAGCTTCAGTAATCAGCCCCAGCATTTT.

The rearrangement links TRBV10-3 to TRBJ1-4; a weak D match, TRBD1 (5 bases). Germline CDR1 reads ENHRY; CDR2 reads SYGVKD. Trimming left V 2 bases short and J 10 bases short, with 14 bases between. The CDR3 extends over 14 amino acids. The CDR3 coding sequence is TGTGCCATCAGTGAGACAGGAGTGGAAGGAAAACTGTTTTTT. Translation gives CAISETGVEGKLFF.

The rearrangement links TRBV5-8 to TRBJ2-7, with 10 bases identical to TRBD1. The CDR3 covers 16 residues. Germline assignment: CDR1 SGHTS and CDR2 YDEGEE. Trimming removed 7 bases from V and 1 base from J; junction bases left unmatched: 11. The CDR3 DNA sequence: TGTGCCAGCCTCCGGGACAGGGGTCTCCCTTCCTACGAGCAGTACTTC. Amino acids: CASLRDRGLPSYEQYF.

The V call is TRBV29-1, the J call TRBJ1-4, with D maybe TRBD1 (6 bases). With 5 bases removed from V and 7 bases from J, the gap between germline ends came to 11 bases. In germline, CDR1 is SQVTM, CDR2 ANQGSEA. This CDR3 spans 12 amino acids. CDR3 loop: CSVFGGSEKLFF. CDR3 bases: TGCAGCGTTTTCGGGGGCAGTGAAAAACTGTTTTTT.

V gene TRBV7-2 combines with J gene TRBJ2-7; D not certain. V was trimmed by 5 bases and J by 2 bases, leaving 10 bases between them. The length of the CDR3 is 13 residues. From germline, CDR1 is SGHTA and CDR2 FQGNSA. As DNA, the CDR3 is TGTGCCAGCAGCCCTACTGAAACCTACGAGCAGTACTTC. Protein: CASSPTETYEQYF.

Points on this clone: The junction differs from germline at one of its ends, possibly a read error. This rearrangement joins TRBV20-1 to TRBJ1-2; D is undetermined. The CDR3 is made up of 11 amino acids. In germline, CDR1 is DFQATT, CDR2 SNEGSKA (reference sequence). The CDR3 region has the DNA TGCAGTGCTAGAGACTACCCACAGAACCCCTTC. This encodes CSARDYPQNPF.

The chain is built from TRBV7-2 and TRBJ1-6, with TRBD1 identical over 7 bases. CDR1 SGHTA and CDR2 FQGNSA come from the germline V gene. This CDR3 contains 16 residues. V lost 1 base to trimming and J lost 6 bases; unmatched junction nucleotides: 6. Written as DNA, the CDR3 is TGTGCCAGCAGCTTAGGGGACAGTGTTTTTAATTCACCCCTCCACTTT. Protein: CASSLGDSVFNSPLHF.